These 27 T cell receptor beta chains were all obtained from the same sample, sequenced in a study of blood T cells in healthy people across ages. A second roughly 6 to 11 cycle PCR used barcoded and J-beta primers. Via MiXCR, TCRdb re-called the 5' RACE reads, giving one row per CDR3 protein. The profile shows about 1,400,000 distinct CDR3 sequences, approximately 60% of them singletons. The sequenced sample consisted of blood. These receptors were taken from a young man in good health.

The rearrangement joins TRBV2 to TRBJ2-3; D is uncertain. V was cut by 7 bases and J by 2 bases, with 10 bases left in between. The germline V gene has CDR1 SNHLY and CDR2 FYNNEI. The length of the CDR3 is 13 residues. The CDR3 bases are TGTGCCAGCATGCAGCGCTTCACAGATACGCAGTATTTT. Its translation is CASMQRFTDTQYF.

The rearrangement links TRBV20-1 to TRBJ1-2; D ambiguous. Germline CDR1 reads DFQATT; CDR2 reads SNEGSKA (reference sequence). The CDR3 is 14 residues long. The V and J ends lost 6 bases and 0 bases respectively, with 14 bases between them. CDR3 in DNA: TGCAGTGCCAGAATTGGGTTATCTAACTATGGCTACACCTTC. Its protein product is CSARIGLSNYGYTF.

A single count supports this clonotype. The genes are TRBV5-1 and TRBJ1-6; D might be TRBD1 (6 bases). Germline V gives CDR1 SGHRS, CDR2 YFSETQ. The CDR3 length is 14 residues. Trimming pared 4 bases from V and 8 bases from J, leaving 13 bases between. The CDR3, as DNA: TGCGCCAGCAGCACCGGGACACAAGATTCACCCCTCCACTTT. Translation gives CASSTGTQDSPLHF.

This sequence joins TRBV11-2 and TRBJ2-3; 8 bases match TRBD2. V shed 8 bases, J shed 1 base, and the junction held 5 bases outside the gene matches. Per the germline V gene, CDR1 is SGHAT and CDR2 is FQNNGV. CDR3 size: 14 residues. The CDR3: CASSAGGRTDTQYF. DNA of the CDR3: TGTGCCAGCTCGGCGGGGGGCCGCACAGATACGCAGTATTTT. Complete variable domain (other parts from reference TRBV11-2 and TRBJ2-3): EAGVAQSPRYKIIEKRQSVAFWCNPISGHATLYWYQQILGQGPKLLIQFQNNGVVDDSQLPKDRFSAERLKGVDSTLKIQPAKLEDSAVYLCASSAGGRTDTQYFGPGTRLTVL.

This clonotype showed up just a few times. Here the CDR3 reads CASSQDRTTRQFF. CDR3 nucleotide sequence: TGTGCCAGCAGCCAAGATCGGACTACTCGACAGTTCTTC. The V and J genes are TRBV4-2 and TRBJ2-1, with TRBD2 as a possible D gene (6 bases). This CDR3 comprises 13 residues. Trimming cost V 0 bases and J 13 bases, with 13 bases left between them. In germline, CDR1 is LGHNA, CDR2 YNFKEQ.

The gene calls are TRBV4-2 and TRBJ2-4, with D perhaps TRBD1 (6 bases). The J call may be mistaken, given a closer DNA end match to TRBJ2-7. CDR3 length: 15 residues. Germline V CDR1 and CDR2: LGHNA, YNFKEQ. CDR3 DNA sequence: TGTGCCAGCAGCCAGATGGGTGGAAGGGGGAACGAGCAGTACTTC. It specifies CASSQMGGRGNEQYF.

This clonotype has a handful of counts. DNA of the CDR3: TGCGCCAGCAGCCAAGGCCGCCCCCGGGGGGCCAAAAACATTCAGTACTTC. As protein: CASSQGRPRGAKNIQYF. The chain links TRBV4-1 to TRBJ2-4; tentative D call: TRBD2 (6 bases). Germline V lookup: CDR1 MGHRA, CDR2 YSYEKL. This CDR3 is 17 amino acids long. V dropped 1 base and J dropped 1 base, with 14 bases sitting between them.

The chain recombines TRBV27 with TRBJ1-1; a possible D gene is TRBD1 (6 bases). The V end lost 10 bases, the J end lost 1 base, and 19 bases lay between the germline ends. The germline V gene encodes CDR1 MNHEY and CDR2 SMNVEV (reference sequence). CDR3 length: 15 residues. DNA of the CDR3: TGTGCCACCGCCCAACGACAGGTCGGGAACACTGAAGCTTTCTTT. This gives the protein CATAQRQVGNTEAFF.

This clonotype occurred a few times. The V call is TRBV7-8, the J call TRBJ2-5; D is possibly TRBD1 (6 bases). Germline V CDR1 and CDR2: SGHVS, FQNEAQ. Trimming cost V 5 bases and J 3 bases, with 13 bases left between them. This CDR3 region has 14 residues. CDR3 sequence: CASSQGGFEETQYF. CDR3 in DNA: TGTGCCAGCAGCCAAGGGGGTTTTGAAGAGACCCAGTACTTC.

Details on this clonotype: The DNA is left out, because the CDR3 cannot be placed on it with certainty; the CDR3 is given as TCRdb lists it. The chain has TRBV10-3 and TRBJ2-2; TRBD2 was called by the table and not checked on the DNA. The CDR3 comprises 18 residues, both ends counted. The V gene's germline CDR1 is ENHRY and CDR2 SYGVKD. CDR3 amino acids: CAISAGITYEQYFGELFF.

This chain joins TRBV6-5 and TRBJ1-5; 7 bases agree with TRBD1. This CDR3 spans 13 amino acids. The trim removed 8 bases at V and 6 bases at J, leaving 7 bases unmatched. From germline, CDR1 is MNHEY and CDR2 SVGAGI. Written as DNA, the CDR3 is TGTGCCAGCGGCGACAGGGTGGGTCAGCCCCAGCATTTT. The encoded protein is CASGDRVGQPQHF.

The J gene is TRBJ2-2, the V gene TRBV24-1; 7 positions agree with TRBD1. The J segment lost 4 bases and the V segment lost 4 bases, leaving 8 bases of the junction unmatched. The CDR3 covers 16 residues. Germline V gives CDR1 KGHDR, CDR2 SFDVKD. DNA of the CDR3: TGTGCCACCAGTGAACAAGGACAGGATTTCACCGGGGAGCTGTTTTTT. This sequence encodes CATSEQGQDFTGELFF.

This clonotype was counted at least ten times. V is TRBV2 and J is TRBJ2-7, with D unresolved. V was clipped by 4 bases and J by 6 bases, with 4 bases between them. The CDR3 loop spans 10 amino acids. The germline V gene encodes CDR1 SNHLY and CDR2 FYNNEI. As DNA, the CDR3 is TGTGCCAGCAGTGGTAGCGAGCAGTACTTC. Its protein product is CASSGSEQYF.

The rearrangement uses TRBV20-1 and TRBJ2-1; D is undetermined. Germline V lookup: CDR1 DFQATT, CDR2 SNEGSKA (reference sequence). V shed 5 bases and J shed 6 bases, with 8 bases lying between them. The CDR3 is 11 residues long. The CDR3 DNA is TGCAGTGCTGATGGTGTCAATGAGCAGTTCTTC. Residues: CSADGVNEQFF.

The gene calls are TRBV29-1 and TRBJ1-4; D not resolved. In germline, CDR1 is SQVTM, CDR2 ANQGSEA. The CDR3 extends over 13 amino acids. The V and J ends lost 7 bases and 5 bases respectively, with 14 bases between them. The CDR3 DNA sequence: TGCAGCGCCGGAGGACCATTGAATGAAAAACTGTTTTTT. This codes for CSAGGPLNEKLFF. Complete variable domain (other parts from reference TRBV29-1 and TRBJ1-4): SAVISQKPSRDICQRGTSLTIQCQVDSQVTMMFWYRQQPGQSLTLIATANQGSEATYESGFVIDKFPISRPNLTFSTLTVSNMSPEDSSIYLCSAGGPLNEKLFFGSGTQLSVL.

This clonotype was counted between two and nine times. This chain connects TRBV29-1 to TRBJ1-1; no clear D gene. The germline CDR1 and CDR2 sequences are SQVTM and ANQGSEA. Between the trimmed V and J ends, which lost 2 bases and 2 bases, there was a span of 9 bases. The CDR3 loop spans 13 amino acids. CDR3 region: CSVEKTGNTEAFF. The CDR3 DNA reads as TGCAGCGTTGAAAAGACGGGAAACACTGAAGCTTTCTTT.

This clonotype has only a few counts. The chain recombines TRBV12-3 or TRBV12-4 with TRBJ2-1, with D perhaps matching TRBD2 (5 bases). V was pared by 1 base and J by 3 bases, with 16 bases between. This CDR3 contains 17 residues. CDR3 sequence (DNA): TGTGCCAGCAGTTTAGGGTATCCTAGGACTGACTACAATGAGCAGTTCTTC. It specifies CASSLGYPRTDYNEQFF.

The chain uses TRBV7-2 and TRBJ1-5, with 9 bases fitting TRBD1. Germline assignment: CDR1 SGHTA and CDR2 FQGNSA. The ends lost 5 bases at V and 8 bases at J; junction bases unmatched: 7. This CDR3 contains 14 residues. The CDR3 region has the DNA TGTGCCAGCAGCCTACAGGGGGCTAAGAAGCCCCAGCATTTT. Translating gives CASSLQGAKKPQHF.

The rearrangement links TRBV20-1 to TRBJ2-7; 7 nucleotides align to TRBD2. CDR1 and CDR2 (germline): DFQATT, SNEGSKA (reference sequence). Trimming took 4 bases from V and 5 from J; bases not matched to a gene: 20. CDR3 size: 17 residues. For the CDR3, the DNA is TGCAGTGCTACATTTATCTCTTTTGCGGGAGAGGCCCACGAGCAGTACTTC. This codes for CSATFISFAGEAHEQYF.

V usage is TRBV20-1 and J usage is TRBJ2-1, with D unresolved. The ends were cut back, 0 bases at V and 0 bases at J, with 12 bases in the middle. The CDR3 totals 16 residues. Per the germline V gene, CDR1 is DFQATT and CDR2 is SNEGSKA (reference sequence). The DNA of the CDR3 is TGCAGTGCTAGAGAGACTGGCGGCAACTCCTACAATGAGCAGTTCTTC. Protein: CSARETGGNSYNEQFF.

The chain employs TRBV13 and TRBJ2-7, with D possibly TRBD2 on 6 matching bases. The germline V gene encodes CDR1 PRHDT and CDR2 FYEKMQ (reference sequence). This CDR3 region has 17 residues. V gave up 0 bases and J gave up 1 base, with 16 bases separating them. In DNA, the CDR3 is TGTGCCAGCAGCTTAGGCCCCCGCGGGAAAGCATCCTACGAGCAGTACTTC. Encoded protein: CASSLGPRGKASYEQYF.

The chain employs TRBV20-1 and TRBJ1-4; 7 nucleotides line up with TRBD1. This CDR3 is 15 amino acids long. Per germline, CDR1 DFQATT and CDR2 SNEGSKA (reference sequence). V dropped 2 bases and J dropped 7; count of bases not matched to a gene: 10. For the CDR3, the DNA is TGCAGTGCTAGACCCGACAGGGAAAGGGGTGAAAAACTGTTTTTT. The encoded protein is CSARPDRERGEKLFF.

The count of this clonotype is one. CDR3 nucleotide sequence: TGTGCCAGCAGTTGGACAGGGGACTATCAGCCCCAGCATTTT. Translating it yields CASSWTGDYQPQHF. The rearrangement links TRBV28 to TRBJ1-5; 9 bases are shared with TRBD1. After removal of 4 bases from V and 5 bases from J, the junction contained 3 bases not matched to a gene. CDR1 MDHEN and CDR2 SYDVKM come from the germline V gene. The CDR3 runs 14 residues.

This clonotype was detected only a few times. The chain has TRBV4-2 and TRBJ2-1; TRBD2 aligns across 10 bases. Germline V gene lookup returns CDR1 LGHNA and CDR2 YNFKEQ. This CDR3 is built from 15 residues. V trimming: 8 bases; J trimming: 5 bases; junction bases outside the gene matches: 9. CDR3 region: CASRRGLAENNEQFF. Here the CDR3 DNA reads TGTGCCAGCCGCAGAGGACTAGCGGAGAACAATGAGCAGTTCTTC.

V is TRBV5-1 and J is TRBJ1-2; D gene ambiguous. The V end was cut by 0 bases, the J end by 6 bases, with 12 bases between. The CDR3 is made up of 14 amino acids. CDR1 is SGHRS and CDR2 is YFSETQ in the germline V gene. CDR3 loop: CASSLVRRWNGYTF. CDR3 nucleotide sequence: TGCGCCAGCAGCTTGGTGAGGCGATGGAATGGCTACACCTTC.

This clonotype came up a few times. CDR3 sequence: CASSPDPIYGYTF. The CDR3 nucleotides are TGTGCCAGCAGTCCGGACCCGATCTATGGCTACACCTTC. The chain is built from TRBV6-2 or TRBV6-3 and TRBJ1-2; unclear D gene. CDR3 size: 13 residues. CDR1 is MNHEY and CDR2 is SVGEGT in the germline V gene. The V end lost 5 bases, the J end lost 4 bases, and 11 bases lay between the germline ends.

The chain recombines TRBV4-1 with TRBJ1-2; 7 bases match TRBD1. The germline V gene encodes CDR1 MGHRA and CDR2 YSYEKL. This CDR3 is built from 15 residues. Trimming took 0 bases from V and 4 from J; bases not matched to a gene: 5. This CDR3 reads CASSQDPAGGYGYTF. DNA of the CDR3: TGCGCCAGCAGCCAAGATCCGGCAGGGGGCTATGGCTACACCTTC.